The 22 T cell receptor beta chains below come from one sample, sequenced in a study of response to subunit inactivated influenza vaccine. MiXCR, applied by TCRdb to the RT-PCR reads, yields one record per CDR3 protein. The repertoire holds about 520,000 distinct CDR3 sequences, with 6.5% to 8% as singletons. The sample was PBMCs from blood, taken about 24 months after vaccination. The receptors derive from a man aged 50-75 years who received an inactivated influenza vaccine.

This clonotype was detected a few times. The V call is TRBV10-3, the J call TRBJ2-3; 10 bases fit TRBD1. CDR1 is ENHRY and CDR2 is SYGVKD in the germline V gene. V was pared by 5 bases and J by 1 base, with 3 bases of the junction left unmatched. The CDR3 extends over 15 amino acids. This CDR3 reads CAISPGTGGTDTQYF. The CDR3 coding sequence is TGTGCCATCAGTCCCGGGACAGGGGGCACAGATACGCAGTATTTT.

There are a few counts of this clonotype. The V and J genes are TRBV28 and TRBJ2-7; TRBD1 aligns across 9 bases. The V segment lost 5 bases and the J segment 2 bases; nucleotides outside the gene matches: 10. The CDR3 length is 16 residues. CDR1 is MDHEN and CDR2 is SYDVKM in the germline V gene. In DNA, the CDR3 is TGTGCCAGCAGTCCCAGTAGGGGACAGGGAGCCTACGAGCAGTACTTC. Protein sequence: CASSPSRGQGAYEQYF. The full variable domain, in which reference TRBV28 and TRBJ2-7 provide the parts outside the CDR3, is DVKVTQSSRYLVKRTGEKVFLECVQDMDHENMFWYRQDPGLGLRLIYFSYDVKMKEKGDIPEGYSVSREKKERFSLILESASTNQTSMYLCASSPSRGQGAYEQYFGPGTRLTVT.

This clonotype was detected ten times or more. This chain joins TRBV6-5 and TRBJ2-7; the D gene is possibly TRBD2 (6 bases). V lost 0 bases to trimming and J lost 3 bases, with 12 bases between them. Germline V gives CDR1 MNHEY, CDR2 SVGAGI. This CDR3 contains 15 residues. CDR3 region: CASSYSAGRNYEQYF. CDR3 DNA sequence: TGTGCCAGCAGTTACTCGGCAGGGAGGAACTACGAGCAGTACTTC.

This clonotype was observed a few times. The rearrangement uses TRBV20-1 and TRBJ1-1; possible D gene TRBD1, 6 bases. V dropped 0 bases and J dropped 0 bases, with 14 bases sitting between them. This CDR3 region has 16 residues. Germline CDR1 and CDR2: DFQATT and SNEGSKA (reference sequence). CDR3 residues: CSARDPVQGMNTEAFF. CDR3 in DNA: TGCAGTGCTAGAGATCCCGTGCAGGGGATGAACACTGAAGCTTTCTTT.

This clonotype came up many times. This rearrangement joins TRBV27 to TRBJ2-7; 10 bases fit TRBD2. The V gene's germline CDR1 is MNHEY and CDR2 SMNVEV (reference sequence). CDR3 length: 13 residues. The ends lost 7 bases at V and 6 bases at J; junction bases unmatched: 6. The DNA of the CDR3 is TGTGCCAGCATGAAAAGCGGGGGGGCCGAGCAGTACTTC. It is translated as CASMKSGGAEQYF.

There are a few counts of this clonotype. The genes are TRBV4-3 and TRBJ1-1, with D unclear. CDR1 is LGHNA, CDR2 YSLEER, per germline. V was shortened by 0 bases and J by 6 bases, with 17 bases between the two germline ends. CDR3 size: 16 residues. Here the CDR3 reads CASSQDGRGPLPEAFF. The CDR3 DNA sequence: TGCGCCAGCAGCCAAGATGGCCGGGGTCCACTCCCTGAAGCTTTCTTT.

The chain's CDR3 is CASSLGTVMEKLFF. The CDR3 region has the DNA TGTGCCAGCAGCTTGGGGACGGTAATGGAAAAACTGTTTTTT. The V gene is TRBV11-2, the J gene TRBJ1-4; perhaps TRBD1 as D (5 bases). This CDR3 is 14 amino acids long. V was clipped by 3 bases and J by 8 bases, with 13 bases between them. Per the germline V gene, CDR1 is SGHAT and CDR2 is FQNNGV.

This clonotype showed up many times. This chain connects TRBV20-1 to TRBJ2-7; no definite D call. The V end lost 5 bases, the J end lost 6 bases, and 20 bases lay between the germline ends. Germline CDR1 is DFQATT and CDR2 is SNEGSKA (reference sequence). The CDR3 is 14 residues long. CDR3 protein: CSAGLGGIVGEQYF. CDR3 sequence (DNA): TGCAGTGCTGGGTTGGGTGGGATAGTGGGCGAGCAGTACTTC.

This clonotype was recorded a few times. The chain joins TRBV7-9 to TRBJ2-3; TRBD2 matches 8 bases. The junction had 15 bases not matched to a gene; V was cut back by 10 bases and J by 6 bases. Germline V gene data show CDR1 as SEHNR and CDR2 as FQNEAQ (reference sequence). This CDR3 has 15 residues. The CDR3 DNA is TGTGCCACCAGAACTGCCGGGGGGGCCCAGGATACGCAGTATTTT. Amino acid sequence: CATRTAGGAQDTQYF.

The chain uses TRBV4-2 and TRBJ2-1, with D maybe TRBD1 (5 bases). Germline assignment: CDR1 LGHNA and CDR2 YNFKEQ. V was cut by 1 base and J by 1 base, with 11 bases left in between. The CDR3 sequence is 16 residues long. For the CDR3, the DNA is TGTGCCAGCAGCCAAGTTGTGGGGCTATCCTACAATGAGCAGTTCTTC. Encoded protein: CASSQVVGLSYNEQFF.

This clonotype was picked up many times. The gene calls are TRBV5-1 and TRBJ2-7; D may correspond to TRBD1 or TRBD2 (5 bases each). The V gene's germline CDR1 is SGHRS and CDR2 YFSETQ. Trimming shortened V by 4 bases and J by 6 bases, and 17 bases separated the two germline ends. The CDR3 contains 14 residues. CDR3 region: CASSPRDPSGEQYF. The CDR3 nucleotides read TGCGCCAGCAGCCCCCGGGACCCGTCGGGCGAGCAGTACTTC. Full variable domain (missing parts from reference TRBV5-1 and TRBJ2-7): KAGVTQTPRYLIKTRGQQVTLSCSPISGHRSVSWYQQTPGQGLQFLFEYFSETQRNKGNFPGRFSGRQFSNSRSEMNVSTLELGDSALYLCASSPRDPSGEQYFGPGTRLTVT.

This clonotype has more than one count but fewer than ten. This rearrangement joins TRBV6-2 or TRBV6-3 to TRBJ2-7; D perhaps matches TRBD2 (6 bases). Trimming shortened V by 5 bases and J by 0 bases, and 14 bases separated the two germline ends. Germline V gene data show CDR1 as MNHEY and CDR2 as SVGEGT. The CDR3 has 15 residues. For the CDR3, the DNA is TGTGCCAGCAGTCGGCCGGAGGGCCGCTCCTACGAGCAGTACTTC. Amino acids: CASSRPEGRSYEQYF.

Only a few counts were recorded for this clonotype. V gene TRBV13 combines with J gene TRBJ2-2; 7 bases match TRBD1. CDR1 and CDR2 from the germline V gene are PRHDT and FYEKMQ (reference sequence). V trimming: 5 bases; J trimming: 5 bases; junction bases outside the gene matches: 8. CDR3 length equals 15 residues. CDR3 sequence: CASSMGQRRTGELFF. CDR3 bases: TGTGCCAGCAGCATGGGACAGCGAAGGACCGGGGAGCTGTTTTTT.

The J gene is TRBJ2-1, the V gene TRBV6-1, with D perhaps matching TRBD2 (5 bases). V lost 4 bases and J lost 6, with 13 bases in between. The CDR3 loop spans 14 amino acids. Germline V gene lookup returns CDR1 MNHNS and CDR2 SASEGT. The CDR3: CASSGARVSNEQFF. CDR3 bases: TGTGCCAGCAGTGGGGCGAGGGTAAGCAATGAGCAGTTCTTC.

This clonotype was recorded a few times. The chain recombines TRBV5-8 with TRBJ1-4, with 7 bases that match TRBD1. Germline V gene data show CDR1 as SGHTS and CDR2 as YDEGEE. The junction had 4 bases not matched to a gene; V was cut back by 4 bases and J by 4 bases. CDR3 length: 14 residues. CDR3 region: CASSTTGFNEKLFF. In DNA form, the CDR3 reads TGTGCCAGCAGCACGACAGGGTTTAATGAAAAACTGTTTTTT.

Ten or more counts support this clonotype. The chain is built from TRBV7-2 and TRBJ1-2; D remains unclear. Germline V CDR1 and CDR2: SGHTA, FQGNSA. The CDR3 runs to 12 residues. V was trimmed by 5 bases and J by 5 bases, leaving 9 bases between them. For the CDR3, the DNA is TGTGCCAGCAGCCTGGGGATGTATGGCTACACCTTC. Amino acid sequence: CASSLGMYGYTF. The full variable domain, rest sourced from reference TRBV7-2 and TRBJ1-2, is GAGVSQSPSNKVTEKGKDVELRCDPISGHTALYWYRQSLGQGLEFLIYFQGNSAPDKSGLPSDRFSAERTGGSVSTLTIQRTQQEDSAVYLCASSLGMYGYTFGSGTRLTVV.

This chain connects TRBV7-9 to TRBJ2-7; 8 nucleotides agree with TRBD1. J lost 2 bases, V lost 6 bases, and 3 bases had no gene match. The CDR3 spans 13 residues. Germline CDR1 and CDR2: SEHNR and FQNEAQ (reference sequence). This CDR3 is CASRDRATYEQYF. CDR3 nucleotide sequence: TGTGCCAGCAGGGACAGGGCAACCTACGAGCAGTACTTC.

The chain carries TRBV4-3 and TRBJ1-4; 8 nucleotides agree with TRBD1. Looked up from germline, CDR1 is LGHNA and CDR2 is YSLEER. The CDR3 is 17 residues long. The ends lost 0 bases at V and 7 bases at J; junction bases unmatched: 10. The CDR3 DNA reads as TGCGCCAGCAGCCAAGACCCTATGGACAGGGTGGGTGAAAAACTGTTTTTT. It encodes CASSQDPMDRVGEKLFF.

This clonotype showed up many times. The V and J genes are TRBV10-3 and TRBJ2-7; no reliable D call. Looked up from germline, CDR1 is ENHRY and CDR2 is SYGVKD. The CDR3 length is 15 residues. V lost 3 bases and J 6 bases, leaving 18 bases between the germline ends. The CDR3 is CAISERAPNLLEQYF. The DNA of the CDR3 is TGTGCCATCAGTGAACGGGCCCCCAACCTCCTCGAGCAGTACTTC.

The table lists this clonotype with many counts. The chain recombines TRBV25-1 with TRBJ2-1, with TRBD2 matching over 13 bases. Germline V gene data show CDR1 as MGHDK and CDR2 as SYGVNS. Germline trimming cut 1 base from V and 5 bases from J; bases unmatched to any gene: 8. CDR3 size: 18 residues. The CDR3 protein is CASSEWGGTSGKHNEQFF. CDR3 sequence (DNA): TGTGCCAGCAGTGAATGGGGTGGGACTAGCGGGAAGCACAATGAGCAGTTCTTC.

V and J are TRBV2 and TRBJ2-1; 7 positions agree with TRBD1. With 2 bases clipped from V and 12 bases from J, the junction kept 10 bases outside the gene matches. This CDR3 has 14 amino acids. Looked up from germline, CDR1 is SNHLY and CDR2 is FYNNEI. The CDR3 DNA follows: TGTGCCAGCAGTGAAACCCGGGACAGCCCTTTGCAGTTCTTC. Translation gives CASSETRDSPLQFF.

Many counts were recorded for this clonotype. The chain has TRBV27 and TRBJ2-5; 7 positions match TRBD1. The CDR3 loop spans 15 amino acids. Germline CDR1 MNHEY, CDR2 SMNVEV (reference sequence). V lost 5 bases, J lost 0 bases, and 6 bases stayed unmatched. The CDR3 protein is CASSGDREYQETQYF. The CDR3 DNA reads TGTGCCAGCAGTGGAGACAGGGAGTACCAAGAGACCCAGTACTTC.